The rows below give T cell receptor beta chains drawn from one sample of a study of T cell changes during pregnancy in multiple sclerosis. The assay was immunoSEQ multiplex PCR, and TCRdb's table has in-frame clones only and misses some. The data hold 50,000 to 60,000 clones, with about 92% observed a single time. The source material was CD4+ T cells from peripheral blood mononuclear cells, sampled after pregnancy. These receptors all stem from a female donor in good health, enrolled as a control in a pregnancy study. Both conserved end residues are part of each CDR3. The D gene is left open where the match is weak. Only some rows state a clone size, as once, few, many or a class for expanded clones.

cdr3_length	d_call	v_call	j_call	clone_size	cdr3_nt	cdr3_aa
14	NA	TRBV10-3	TRBJ2-1	NA	TGTGCCATCAGAACAGGTGGTCGGATGAATGAGCAGTTCTTC	CAIRTGGRMNEQFF
14	NA	TRBV19	TRBJ1-6	NA	TGTGCCAGTGAGGTCGGACAGCGAAATTCACCCCTCCACTTT	CASEVGQRNSPLHF
15	NA	TRBV5-3	TRBJ1-3	NA	TGTGCCAGAAGCTTACCCCAGGGAGGTGGAAACACCATATATTTT	CARSLPQGGGNTIYF
15	NA	TRBV7-9	TRBJ1-4	once	TGTGCCAGCAGCTTAGGGACACTTTTGAGGGAAAAACTGTTTTTT	CASSLGTLLREKLFF
14	TRBD2	TRBV28	TRBJ2-1	NA	TGTGCCAGCAGTCGGGGGGGGTTATACAATGAGCAGTTCTTC	CASSRGGLYNEQFF
13	NA	TRBV25-1	TRBJ1-1	NA	TGTGCCAGTCGACGGGGGGGGTCGACTGAAGCTTTCTTT	CASRRGGSTEAFF
15	TRBD1	TRBV19	TRBJ1-6	few	TGTGCCAGTAGTCTCCGACAGGGGTTGAATTCACCCCTCCACTTT	CASSLRQGLNSPLHF
12	NA	TRBV5-6	TRBJ1-5	NA	TGTGCCAGCAGCTTGTGGCAGTCACCCCAGCATTTT	CASSLWQSPQHF
16	NA	TRBV5-4	TRBJ2-7	NA	TGTGCCAGCAGCTCCCCCCGAGCCGGGGATCGCTACGAGCAGTACTTC	CASSSPRAGDRYEQYF
20	TRBD2	TRBV27	TRBJ2-1	NA	TGTGCCAGCAGTTTTCGAACGACTAGCGGGGGGCGTAGCTCCTACAATGAGCAGTTCTTC	CASSFRTTSGGRSSYNEQFF
15	NA	TRBV25-1	TRBJ1-1	NA	TGTGCCAGCGGATACGACTCGTTAGGGGACACTGAAGCTTTCTTT	CASGYDSLGDTEAFF
14	TRBD1	TRBV7-9	TRBJ1-1	NA	TGTGCCAGCAGCTTAGGGCGGACAGGGACTGAAGCTTTCTTT	CASSLGRTGTEAFF
15	TRBD1	TRBV6-4	TRBJ1-6	NA	TGTGCCAGCAGTGAGCAAGGGACAGGGGGGTCACCCCTCCACTTT	CASSEQGTGGSPLHF
14	TRBD1	TRBV10-3	TRBJ2-7	NA	TGTGCCATCAGGGGTACAGGGGGAACCTACGAGCAGTACTTC	CAIRGTGGTYEQYF
16	NA	TRBV27	TRBJ2-5	NA	TGTGCCAGCAGTTTTTTTCGAGCGGGCCTTCAAGAGACCCAGTACTTC	CASSFFRAGLQETQYF
12	NA	TRBV7-8	TRBJ1-5	once	TGTGCCAGCAGCTTAGTGAGTCAGCCCCAGCATTTT	CASSLVSQPQHF
15	TRBD1	TRBV7-2	TRBJ1-2	NA	TGTGCCAGCAGTCTCACAGGGGGCGCGGGCTATGGCTACACCTTC	CASSLTGGAGYGYTF
14	NA	TRBV28	TRBJ1-2	NA	TGTGCCAGCAGTTTCGAGGGAGGAAACTATGGCTACACCTTC	CASSFEGGNYGYTF
11	NA	TRBV10-2	TRBJ1-3	few	TGCGCCAGCAGCCTCGGAAACACCATATATTTT	CASSLGNTIYF
16	TRBD1	TRBV7-9	TRBJ1-4	NA	TGTGCCAGCAGCCGGGACAGGGTGACAACTAATGAAAAACTGTTTTTT	CASSRDRVTTNEKLFF
16	NA	TRBV6-6	TRBJ1-1	NA	TGTGCCAGCAGCCCAACTGGTGGGGGCTTGAACACTGAAGCTTTCTTT	CASSPTGGGLNTEAFF
14	NA	TRBV11-2	TRBJ2-4	NA	TGTGCCAGCAGCTTAAACCCCAGGTCCAACATTCAGTACTTC	CASSLNPRSNIQYF
17	NA	TRBV4-1	TRBJ1-3	NA	TGCGCCAGCAGCCCCCCGGGACAACTCTTCTCTGGAAACACCATATATTTT	CASSPPGQLFSGNTIYF
14	NA	TRBV5-4	TRBJ1-6	NA	TGTGCCAGCAGCTTTACAGGGAACAATTCACCCCTCCACTTT	CASSFTGNNSPLHF
15	TRBD1	TRBV4-2	TRBJ2-7	NA	TGTGCCAGCAGCCGGGACAGGGTCTCCTCCTACGAGCAGTACTTC	CASSRDRVSSYEQYF
15	NA	TRBV21-1	TRBJ2-5	once	TGTGCCAGCAGCAACGTTGGACGGGGAGGCGAGACCCAGTACTTC	CASSNVGRGGETQYF
11	NA	TRBV11-2	TRBJ2-7	NA	TGTGCCACCAGCTTTGAGTTGGAGCGGTACTTC	CATSFELERYF
16	NA	TRBV7-9	TRBJ1-1	few	TGTGCCAGCAGCTTAGGCGGGGGTAGTATGAACACTGAAGCTTTCTTT	CASSLGGGSMNTEAFF
13	TRBD1	TRBV7-2	TRBJ1-1	NA	TGTGCCAGCAGCCGGGACAGGGTGACTGAAGCTTTCTTT	CASSRDRVTEAFF
13	NA	TRBV6-5	TRBJ1-5	NA	TGTGCCAGCAGTTTGGGTCGCGGTCAGCCCCAGCATTTT	CASSLGRGQPQHF
13	TRBD1	TRBV18	TRBJ2-7	NA	TGTGCCAGCTCGCCCGAGACAGGGCGCGAGCAGTACTTC	CASSPETGREQYF
15	TRBD1	TRBV9	TRBJ1-3	NA	TGTGCCAGCAGCGCAACAGGGGGGTCTGGAAACACCATATATTTT	CASSATGGSGNTIYF
17	TRBD1	TRBV4-2	TRBJ2-2	NA	TGTGCCAGCAGCCAAGTAAAGGGGGCTGACGACACCGGGGAGCTGTTTTTT	CASSQVKGADDTGELFF
13	TRBD2	TRBV7-2	TRBJ2-5	NA	TGTGCCAGCAGCGGGCGGGGGCAAGAGACCCAGTACTTC	CASSGRGQETQYF